This is a list of T cell receptor beta chains from one sample in a study of regulatory T cells in long-lasting Graves disease. TCRdb re-called the multiplex PCR reads through MiXCR, storing one row per CDR3 protein. Of around 500,000 distinct CDR3 sequences listed, less than 25% are singletons. Source: peripheral blood mononuclear cells (PBMCs), taken when the disease was refractory, from a patient treated with antithyroid drugs. Receptor source: a female donor with Graves disease. CDR3s include the opening cysteine and the closing phenylalanine or tryptophan.

cdr3_length	v_call	j_call	cdr3_aa
16	TRBV3-1	TRBJ2-2	CASSQEWGVNTGELFF
15	TRBV12-3/TRBV12-4	TRBJ2-2	CASSYSGRATGELFF
16	TRBV20-1	TRBJ1-5	CSARDPGTGAHQPQHF
15	TRBV29-1	TRBJ2-5	CSVSGQGAGLETQYF
14	TRBV2	TRBJ1-4	CASKVDSANEKLFF
15	TRBV7-6	TRBJ2-5	CASSLGQGVGETQYF
15	TRBV7-9	TRBJ2-7	CASSPGQRSSYEQYF
16	TRBV7-8	TRBJ1-5	CASSLEFWQSGQPQHF
13	TRBV12-3/TRBV12-4	TRBJ2-5	CASRTIAGGPLNF
16	TRBV11-2	TRBJ2-2	CASSSPGTTNTGELFF
13	TRBV20-1	TRBJ1-2	CSAPRQGNYGYTF